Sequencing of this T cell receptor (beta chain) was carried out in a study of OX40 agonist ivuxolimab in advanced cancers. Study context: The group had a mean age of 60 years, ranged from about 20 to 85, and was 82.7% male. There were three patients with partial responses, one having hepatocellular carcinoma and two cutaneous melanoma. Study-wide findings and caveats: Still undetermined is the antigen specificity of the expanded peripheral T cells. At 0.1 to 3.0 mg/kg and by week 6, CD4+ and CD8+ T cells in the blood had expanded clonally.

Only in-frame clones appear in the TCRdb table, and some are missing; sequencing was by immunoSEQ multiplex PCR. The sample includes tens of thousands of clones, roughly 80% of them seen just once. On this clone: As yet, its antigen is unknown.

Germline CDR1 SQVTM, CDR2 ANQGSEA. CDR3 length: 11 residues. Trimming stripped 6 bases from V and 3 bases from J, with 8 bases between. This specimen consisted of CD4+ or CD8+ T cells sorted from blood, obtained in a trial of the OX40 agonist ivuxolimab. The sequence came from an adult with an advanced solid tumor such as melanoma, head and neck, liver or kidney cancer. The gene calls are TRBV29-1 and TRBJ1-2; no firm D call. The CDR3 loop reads CSVRFDYGYTF. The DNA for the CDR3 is TGCAGCGTACGATTCGACTATGGCTACACCTTC. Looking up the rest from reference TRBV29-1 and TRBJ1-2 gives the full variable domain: SAVISQKPSRDICQRGTSLTIQCQVDSQVTMMFWYRQQPGQSLTLIATANQGSEATYESGFVIDKFPISRPNLTFSTLTVSNMSPEDSSIYLCSVRFDYGYTFGSGTRLTVV.